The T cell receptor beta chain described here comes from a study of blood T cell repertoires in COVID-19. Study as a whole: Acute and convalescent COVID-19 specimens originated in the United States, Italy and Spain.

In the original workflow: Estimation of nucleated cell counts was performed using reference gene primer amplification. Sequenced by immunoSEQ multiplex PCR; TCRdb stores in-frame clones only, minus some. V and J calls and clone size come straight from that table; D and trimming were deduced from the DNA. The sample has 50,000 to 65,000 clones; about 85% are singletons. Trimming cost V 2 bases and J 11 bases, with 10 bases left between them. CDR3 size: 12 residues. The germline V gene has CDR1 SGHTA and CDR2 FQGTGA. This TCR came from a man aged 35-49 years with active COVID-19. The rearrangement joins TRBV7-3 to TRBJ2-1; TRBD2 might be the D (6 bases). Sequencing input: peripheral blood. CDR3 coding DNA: TGTGCCAGCAGCTTATCGGGCGGGAAGCAGTTCTTC. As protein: CASSLSGGKQFF.